The 15 T cell receptor beta chains below come from one sample, sequenced in a study of T cells of healthy individuals. One entry per CDR3 protein results from TCRdb running MiXCR on the 5' RACE reads. The data contain tens of thousands of distinct CDR3 sequences, around 15% of them singletons. The receptors come from a human donor in good health.

This clonotype has at least ten counts. This chain connects TRBV20-1 to TRBJ1-2; the match to TRBD1 covers 8 bases. The CDR3 runs 14 residues. Unmatched junction bases numbered 4, after V lost 3 bases and J lost 1 base. CDR1 is DFQATT, CDR2 SNEGSKA, per germline (reference sequence). This CDR3 reads CSASRTGINYGYTF. The CDR3 DNA is TGCAGTGCTAGTCGGACAGGGATTAACTATGGCTACACCTTC.

The V gene is TRBV7-9, the J gene TRBJ2-7, with a weak D call TRBD1 (6 bases). The germline V and J ends were trimmed by 5 bases and 5 bases, with 19 bases remaining between them. Germline V CDR1 and CDR2: SEHNR, FQNEAQ (reference sequence). The CDR3 has 15 amino acids. CDR3 sequence: CASSRVSGGTDEQYF. The DNA for the CDR3 is TGTGCCAGCAGCCGCGTTTCTGGGGGCACGGACGAGCAGTACTTC.

The rearrangement uses TRBV29-1 and TRBJ2-7; either TRBD1 or TRBD2 may supply D (5 bases each). CDR3 size: 14 residues. Germline CDR1 is SQVTM and CDR2 is ANQGSEA. V dropped 5 bases and J dropped 5 bases, with 19 bases sitting between them. Written as DNA, the CDR3 is TGCAGCGTTACCGGGACCTATAGCCCTGACGAGCAGTACTTC. As protein: CSVTGTYSPDEQYF.

This clonotype was observed many times. This CDR3 reads CASSLTLAETSDTDTQYF. The CDR3 DNA is TGTGCCAGCTCACTAACACTGGCTGAGACTAGCGACACAGATACGCAGTATTTT. This sequence joins TRBV18 and TRBJ2-3, with TRBD2 identical over 8 bases. V was clipped by 4 bases and J by 2 bases; unmatched bases: 14. Germline CDR1 and CDR2: KGHSH and LQKENI. The CDR3 extends over 18 amino acids.

On this clonotype itself: Compared with germline, one end of the junction differs, possibly owing to a read error. The rearrangement joins TRBV6-2 or TRBV6-3 to TRBJ2-1; D is ambiguous. Germline V gives CDR1 MNHEY, CDR2 SVGEGT. There are 17 residues in the CDR3. In DNA, the CDR3 is TGTGCCAGCAGTTACTCGTCCGTGGCAGCTCCTTCCCAAAGATTGTACTTC. Translation: CASSYSSVAAPSQRLYF.

The chain is built from TRBV12-3 or TRBV12-4 and TRBJ2-1; weak D call: TRBD1 (6 bases). The CDR3 is 13 residues long. V was cut by 8 bases and J by 2 bases, with 10 bases left in between. The CDR3 sequence: CASLGQAYNEQFF. The CDR3 bases are TGTGCCAGCTTGGGACAAGCCTACAATGAGCAGTTCTTC.

This clonotype was picked up a small number of times. The CDR3 region is CASSDGLLTNTGELFF. CDR3 nucleotide sequence: TGCGCCAGCAGCGATGGACTTTTAACTAACACCGGGGAGCTGTTTTTT. The J gene is TRBJ2-2, the V gene TRBV4-1; maybe TRBD2 (5 bases). The V end lost 5 bases, the J end lost 2 bases, and 15 bases lay between the germline ends. Germline V gene data show CDR1 as MGHRA and CDR2 as YSYEKL. The CDR3 spans 16 residues.

V is TRBV7-2 and J is TRBJ2-7; D might be TRBD1 or TRBD2, each matching 6 bases. The CDR3 is 14 amino acids. Per germline, CDR1 SGHTA and CDR2 FQGNSA. Trimming cost V 2 bases and J 7 bases, with 15 bases left between them. In DNA form, the CDR3 reads TGTGCCAGCAGCTTAAACTTCCAGGGGAGGGAGCAGTACTTC. Its protein product is CASSLNFQGREQYF.

Judged by abundance, this clonotype is medium-sized. The junction and the germline gene differ at one end; a read error may be behind it. This chain joins TRBV18 and TRBJ2-5; D remains unclear. The germline CDR1 and CDR2 sequences are KGHSH and LQKENI. The CDR3 has 12 residues. CDR3 nucleotide sequence: TGCGCCAGCAGCCCCTTACAAGAGACCCAGTACTTC. Its translation is CASSPLQETQYF.

This clonotype was recorded many times. This chain links TRBV13 with TRBJ2-1, with D possibly matching TRBD1 (6 bases). Per the germline V gene, CDR1 is PRHDT and CDR2 is FYEKMQ (reference sequence). The CDR3 covers 17 residues. Trimming took off 0 bases at V and 0 bases at J, with 12 bases between the two ends. The CDR3 region is CASSLGEGGSSYNEQFF. CDR3 nucleotide sequence: TGTGCCAGCAGCTTAGGCGAAGGGGGTAGCTCCTACAATGAGCAGTTCTTC.

The chain links TRBV5-1 to TRBJ1-1; tentatively, D is TRBD1 (6 bases). CDR3 length: 15 amino acids. V lost 0 bases and J lost 4, with 13 bases in between. Germline loops: CDR1 SGHRS, CDR2 YFSETQ. CDR3 region: CASSLANPQGTEAFF. CDR3 DNA sequence: TGCGCCAGCAGCTTGGCGAACCCACAGGGCACTGAAGCTTTCTTT.

Regarding this clonotype: The junction and the germline gene differ at one end; a read error may be behind it. The chain uses TRBV4-1 and TRBJ2-2; D is uncertain. The CDR3 length is 16 residues. The germline gives CDR1 MGHRA, CDR2 YSYEKL. The CDR3 spells CASNQVLGGPTGELFF. In DNA form, the CDR3 reads TGCGCCAGCAACCAAGTTCTAGGTGGTCCTACCGGGGAGCTGTTTTTT.

This clonotype was counted at least ten times. CDR3 in amino acids: CSAGAAYEQYF. Here the CDR3 DNA reads TGCAGTGCTGGGGCCGCCTACGAGCAGTACTTC. The chain recombines TRBV20-1 with TRBJ2-7, with D perhaps TRBD1 (5 bases). The CDR3 has 11 residues. Looked up from germline, CDR1 is DFQATT and CDR2 is SNEGSKA (reference sequence). V lost 5 bases, J lost 2 bases, and 7 bases lay in between.

This clonotype has more than one count but fewer than ten. The chain carries TRBV6-2 or TRBV6-3 and TRBJ2-2; TRBD1 matches at 8 bases. Looked up from germline, CDR1 is MNHEY and CDR2 is SVGEGT. With V trimmed by 4 bases and J by 5 bases, 6 bases remained unmatched. The length of the CDR3 is 15 residues. CDR3 sequence (DNA): TGTGCCAGCAGTTCAGGACAGGGTCGGACCGGGGAGCTGTTTTTT. Amino acids: CASSSGQGRTGELFF.

This clonotype was seen a few times. V gene TRBV10-3 combines with J gene TRBJ2-1; 9 bases agree with TRBD1. CDR3 length: 18 amino acids. After removal of 0 bases from V and 4 bases from J, the junction contained 10 bases not matched to a gene. Per the germline V gene, CDR1 is ENHRY and CDR2 is SYGVKD. The DNA of the CDR3 is TGTGCCATCAGTGAGTCGACCGGGACAGGGTCATCATACAATGAGCAGTTCTTC. Its translation is CAISESTGTGSSYNEQFF.